Below, 21 T cell receptor beta chains from the same sample are listed, as sequenced in a study of blood T cell repertoires in COVID-19. Generated by immunoSEQ multiplex PCR, the TCRdb table keeps only in-frame clones and is missing some. Of 150,000 or so clones listed, 80% to 90% were seen once; the top ten hold about an eighth. The material sequenced was peripheral blood. These receptors were obtained from a young man with COVID-19, enrolled during active disease.

This clone came up a few times. The chain joins TRBV5-6 to TRBJ2-1; maybe TRBD1 (5 bases). CDR3 length: 16 amino acids. Looked up from germline, CDR1 is SGHDT and CDR2 is YYEEEE. V was cut by 0 bases and J by 5 bases, with 15 bases left in between. CDR3 amino acids: CASSLGQTLRHNEQFF. The CDR3 DNA follows: TGTGCCAGCAGCTTGGGACAGACCCTACGCCACAATGAGCAGTTCTTC.

This clone was observed a single time. J is TRBJ2-5 and V is TRBV28; 9 bases are a match to TRBD2. Trimming at V came to 6 bases and at J to 2 bases, leaving 10 bases not matched to a gene. The V gene's germline CDR1 is MDHEN and CDR2 SYDVKM. CDR3 length equals 16 residues. The CDR3 sequence is CASRLNVLAGQETQYF. The CDR3 DNA sequence: TGTGCCAGCAGATTAAACGTTCTAGCGGGGCAAGAGACCCAGTACTTC.

The rearrangement uses TRBV6-5 and TRBJ2-7; 12 nucleotides agree with TRBD1. The CDR3 contains 15 residues. The germline CDR1 and CDR2 sequences are MNHEY and SVGAGI. The V segment lost 6 bases and the J segment 3 bases; nucleotides outside the gene matches: 6. The CDR3 is CASRSGTGGFYEQYF. Written as DNA, the CDR3 is TGTGCCAGCAGGTCCGGGACAGGGGGCTTCTACGAGCAGTACTTC.

The chain employs TRBV6-6 and TRBJ2-7; TRBD2 aligns across 8 bases. Looked up from germline, CDR1 is MNHNY and CDR2 is SVGAGI (reference sequence). The CDR3 runs to 16 residues. The CDR3 reads CASRAAVAGNTYEQYF. Written as DNA, the CDR3 is TGTGCATCCCGCGCAGCAGTAGCGGGGAACACCTACGAGCAGTACTTC.

V usage is TRBV13 and J usage is TRBJ2-1; no clear D gene. Germline V gene data show CDR1 as PRHDT and CDR2 as FYEKMQ (reference sequence). CDR3 size: 12 residues. Trimming cost V 5 bases and J 5 bases, with 7 bases left between them. The CDR3 sequence: CASSQADNEQFF. The DNA of the CDR3 is TGTGCCAGCAGCCAGGCAGACAATGAGCAGTTCTTC.

This clone was counted a few times. The chain links TRBV7-2 to TRBJ1-3; possibly TRBD1 for D (6 bases). V lost 1 base and J 4 bases, leaving 11 bases between the germline ends. The CDR3 loop spans 15 amino acids. Germline V gives CDR1 SGHTA, CDR2 FQGNSA. This CDR3 reads CASSLGPGEGNTIYF. Written as DNA, the CDR3 is TGTGCCAGCAGCTTAGGGCCAGGGGAAGGAAACACCATATATTTT.

V usage is TRBV27 and J usage is TRBJ2-7; 9 nucleotides line up with TRBD2. This CDR3 has 16 amino acids. The ends lost 0 bases at V and 6 bases at J; junction bases unmatched: 9. The germline CDR1 and CDR2 sequences are MNHEY and SMNVEV (reference sequence). CDR3 bases: TGTGCCAGCAGTTTATCGGGCGGGAGGGCCCTGGGCGAGCAGTACTTC. Its translation: CASSLSGGRALGEQYF.

The CDR3 DNA reads TGTGCCAGCAGCTTACCCAGGGTGCGGGGCGGCACAGATACGCAGTATTTT. Translation: CASSLPRVRGGTDTQYF. J is TRBJ2-3 and V is TRBV9, with D perhaps matching TRBD2 (6 bases). CDR1 and CDR2 (germline): SGDLS, YYNGEE. V was pared by 4 bases and J by 1 base, with 19 bases between. The CDR3 loop spans 17 amino acids.

This chain connects TRBV7-2 to TRBJ2-1; D uncertain. V lost 1 base, J lost 11 bases, and 9 bases lay in between. The CDR3 consists of 12 residues. Germline CDR1 SGHTA, CDR2 FQGNSA. CDR3 nucleotide sequence: TGTGCCAGCAGCTTAGGCGTGCCCCAGCAGTTCTTC. It yields the protein CASSLGVPQQFF.

The chain combines TRBV29-1 with TRBJ2-1; the D gene is possibly TRBD2 (5 bases). The V gene's germline CDR1 is SQVTM and CDR2 ANQGSEA. The CDR3 has 14 amino acids. V lost 1 base to trimming and J lost 4 bases, with 11 bases between them. CDR3 amino acids: CSVEVAGVYNEQFF. In DNA, the CDR3 is TGCAGCGTTGAAGTTGCGGGCGTTTACAATGAGCAGTTCTTC.

V and J are TRBV7-3 and TRBJ2-5; 14 bases line up with TRBD2. Germline V gene lookup returns CDR1 SGHTA and CDR2 FQGTGA. The junction had 3 bases not matched to a gene; V was cut back by 4 bases and J by 2 bases. The CDR3 covers 16 residues. The CDR3 DNA is TGTGCCAGCAGCTCAGGACTAGCGGGAGGACAAGAGACCCAGTACTTC. Amino acid sequence: CASSSGLAGGQETQYF.

In DNA, the CDR3 is TGTGCCAGCAGTCTGACAGGTCTTCCAGAGACCCAGTACTTC. It specifies CASSLTGLPETQYF. The rearrangement uses TRBV14 and TRBJ2-5; TRBD1 is a possible D gene (6 bases). V lost 6 bases to trimming and J lost 4 bases, with 15 bases between them. This CDR3 is built from 14 residues. From germline, CDR1 is SGHDN and CDR2 FVKESK.

V gene TRBV24-1 combines with J gene TRBJ2-1, with 9 bases fitting TRBD2. Trimming removed 3 bases from V and 9 bases from J; junction bases left unmatched: 8. The CDR3 contains 15 residues. Germline V gene data show CDR1 as KGHDR and CDR2 as SFDVKD. The chain's CDR3 is CATSDDSSGMGEQFF. The CDR3 nucleotides are TGTGCCACCAGTGATGACTCTAGCGGGATGGGTGAGCAGTTCTTC.

This chain uses TRBV9 with TRBJ2-7, with D perhaps TRBD1 (5 bases). This CDR3 has 15 residues. The germline gives CDR1 SGDLS, CDR2 YYNGEE. Trimming cost V 0 bases and J 4 bases, with 14 bases left between them. The CDR3 DNA follows: TGTGCCAGCAGCGTAGGCCCAGGGATACTATACGAGCAGTACTTC. This codes for CASSVGPGILYEQYF. Full variable domain (remainder filled in from reference TRBV9 and TRBJ2-7): DSGVTQTPKHLITATGQRVTLRCSPRSGDLSVYWYQQSLDQGLQFLIQYYNGEERAKGNILERFSAQQFPDLHSELNLSSLELGDSALYFCASSVGPGILYEQYFGPGTRLTVT.

The chain is built from TRBV6-5 and TRBJ2-5; 12 nucleotides line up with TRBD2. CDR1 and CDR2 from the germline V gene are MNHEY and SVGAGI. The CDR3 has 16 residues. V gave up 0 bases and J gave up 2 bases; unmatched junction bases: 1. The chain's CDR3 is CASSYSLAGGQETQYF. In DNA form, the CDR3 reads TGTGCCAGCAGTTACTCGCTAGCGGGAGGGCAAGAGACCCAGTACTTC.

The J gene is TRBJ2-7, the V gene TRBV11-3; 10 bases match TRBD2. The CDR3 spans 17 residues. V was clipped by 5 bases and J by 4 bases; unmatched bases: 14. Germline CDR1 reads SGHNT; CDR2 reads YENEEA. Written as DNA, the CDR3 is TGTGCCAGCAGCCCCTCGGAGGAGCGGGAGGGCCGGTACGAGCAGTACTTC. This encodes CASSPSEEREGRYEQYF.

The chain combines TRBV6-5 with TRBJ2-7; TRBD1 matches at 11 bases. The CDR3 runs to 15 residues. With V trimmed by 4 bases and J by 6 bases, 8 bases remained unmatched. Germline V lookup: CDR1 MNHEY, CDR2 SVGAGI. The CDR3 is CASSLPGQGVCEQYF. CDR3 nucleotides: TGTGCCAGCAGTTTACCGGGACAGGGGGTTTGCGAGCAGTACTTC.

The V and J genes are TRBV6-5 and TRBJ2-3; 9 positions agree with TRBD2. V lost 6 bases, J lost 4 bases, and 5 bases stayed unmatched. Per germline, CDR1 MNHEY and CDR2 SVGAGI. This CDR3 has 14 residues. CDR3 in amino acids: CASRSLAGPDTQYF. CDR3 DNA sequence: TGTGCCAGCAGATCCCTAGCGGGACCAGATACGCAGTATTTT.

The chain joins TRBV30 to TRBJ2-7; weak D call: TRBD1 (5 bases). V lost 2 bases, J lost 6 bases, and 8 bases lay in between. The germline V gene encodes CDR1 GTSNPN and CDR2 SVGIG (reference sequence). The CDR3 spans 11 residues. The CDR3 protein is CAWSIGAEQYF. The CDR3 DNA sequence: TGTGCCTGGAGTATAGGGGCCGAGCAGTACTTC.

The table lists this clone with a count of one. V gene TRBV11-2 combines with J gene TRBJ2-7; D possibly corresponds to TRBD1 (5 bases). V dropped 0 bases and J dropped 3 bases, with 18 bases sitting between them. This CDR3 has 17 amino acids. Germline V lookup: CDR1 SGHAT, CDR2 FQNNGV. The CDR3 DNA reads as TGTGCCAGCAGCTTAGATAAGGGGTCCCATCTTTTCTACGAGCAGTACTTC. Translated: CASSLDKGSHLFYEQYF.

This sequence joins TRBV11-2 and TRBJ2-5; TRBD1 aligns across 7 bases. V dropped 5 bases and J dropped 4; count of bases not matched to a gene: 7. Looked up from germline, CDR1 is SGHAT and CDR2 is FQNNGV. CDR3 length equals 14 residues. CDR3 amino acids: CASSRRTGGETQYF. The CDR3 DNA is TGTGCCAGCAGCCGCCGGACAGGAGGAGAGACCCAGTACTTC.